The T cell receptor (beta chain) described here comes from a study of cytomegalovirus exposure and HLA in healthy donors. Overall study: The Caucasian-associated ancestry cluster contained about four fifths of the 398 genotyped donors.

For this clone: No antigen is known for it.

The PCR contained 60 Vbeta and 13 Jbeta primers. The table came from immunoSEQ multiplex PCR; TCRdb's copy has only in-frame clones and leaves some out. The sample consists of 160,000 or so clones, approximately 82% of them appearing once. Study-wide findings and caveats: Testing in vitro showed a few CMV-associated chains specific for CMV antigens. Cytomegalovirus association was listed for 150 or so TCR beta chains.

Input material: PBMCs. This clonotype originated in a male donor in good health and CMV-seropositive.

The CDR3 loop is CASSLGSSGLTDTQYF. In nucleotides, the CDR3 is TGCGCCAGCAGCTTGGGGTCTAGCGGGCTTACAGATACGCAGTATTTT. The gene calls are TRBV5-1 and TRBJ2-3; 8 bases match TRBD2. The CDR3 has 16 residues. Trimming removed 0 bases from V and 3 bases from J; junction bases left unmatched: 6. Germline V lookup: CDR1 SGHRS, CDR2 YFSETQ.